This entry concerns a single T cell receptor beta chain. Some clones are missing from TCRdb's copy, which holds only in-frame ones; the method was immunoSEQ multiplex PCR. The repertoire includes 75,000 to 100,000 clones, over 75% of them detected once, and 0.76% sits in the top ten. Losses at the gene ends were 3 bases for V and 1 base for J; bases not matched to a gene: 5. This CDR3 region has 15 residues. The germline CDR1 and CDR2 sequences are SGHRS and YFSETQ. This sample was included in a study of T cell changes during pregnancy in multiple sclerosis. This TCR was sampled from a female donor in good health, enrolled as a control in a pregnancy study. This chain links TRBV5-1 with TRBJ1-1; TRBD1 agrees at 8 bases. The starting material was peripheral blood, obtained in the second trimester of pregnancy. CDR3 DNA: TGCGCCAGCAGCTGGAAGACAGGGGCGAACACTGAAGCTTTCTTT. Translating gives CASSWKTGANTEAFF.